This is a list of T cell receptor beta chains from one sample in a study of OX40 agonist ivuxolimab in advanced cancers. The repertoire was sequenced with immunoSEQ multiplex PCR; TCRdb's copy has only in-frame clones and lacks some. Here the sample spans 150,000 to 180,000 clones, around 94% being singletons. The source was CD4+ or CD8+ T cells sorted from blood, collected in a trial of the OX40 agonist ivuxolimab. All receptors derive from an adult with an advanced solid tumor such as melanoma, head and neck, liver or kidney cancer. Each CDR3 is given with its conserved first and last residue. A D gene is named only where the DNA matches it firmly. Size values are once, few and many counts, or a class for expanded clones, and some rows have none.

J | V | D | size | DNA | CDR3
TRBJ1-4 | TRBV19 | NA | NA | TGTGCCAGTAGCCCTTTGGACAGCCGTAATGAAAAACTGTTTTTT | CASSPLDSRNEKLFF
TRBJ1-1 | TRBV5-6 | NA | NA | TGTGCCAGCAGCTTTACAGGGTCGAGGAGCACTGAAGCTTTCTTT | CASSFTGSRSTEAFF
TRBJ1-2 | TRBV5-1 | NA | NA | TGCGCCAGCAGTTCCACAGGGTGGGATGGCTACACCTTC | CASSSTGWDGYTF
TRBJ1-2 | TRBV27 | TRBD1 | NA | TGTGCCAGCAGTTTATTGGACAGGGGTGGGGTTTCTGGCTACACCTTC | CASSLLDRGGVSGYTF
TRBJ1-2 | TRBV7-6 | NA | NA | TGTGCCAGCTTGGCGGGGGGGTGGTTTGATGGCTACACCTTC | CASLAGGWFDGYTF
TRBJ2-6 | TRBV6-5 | NA | NA | TGTGCCAGCAGTTACGGGGGACCCTCTGGGGCCAACGTCCTGACTTTC | CASSYGGPSGANVLTF
TRBJ1-5 | TRBV2 | NA | few | TGTGCCAGCAACAACCAGGGTTATAATCAGCCCCAGCATTTT | CASNNQGYNQPQHF
TRBJ1-1 | TRBV13 | NA | once | TGTGCCAGCAGCTCCCGGCCACTCACTGAAGCTTTCTTT | CASSSRPLTEAFF
TRBJ1-4 | TRBV7-2 | NA | NA | TGTGCCAGCAGTTCCTCCGGGATCCCTAATGAAAAACTGTTTTTT | CASSSSGIPNEKLFF
TRBJ2-5 | TRBV27 | NA | NA | TGTGCCAGCAGGAGAGGGCTAGCCGGGGAGACCCAGTACTTC | CASRRGLAGETQYF
TRBJ1-2 | TRBV5-8 | NA | NA | TGTGCCAGCAGCTTCGGACAGACAAACTATGGCTACACCTTC | CASSFGQTNYGYTF
TRBJ2-5 | TRBV5-1 | NA | NA | TGCGCCAGCAGCTTCTCCGGACAGCAAGAGACCCAGTACTTC | CASSFSGQQETQYF
TRBJ1-1 | TRBV27 | NA | NA | TGTGCCAGCAGGGGGACGGCGAACACTGAAGCTTTCTTT | CASRGTANTEAFF
TRBJ1-2 | TRBV27 | TRBD1 | NA | TGTGCCAGCAGTTTAACTAGACAGGGGCTTGGGTATGGCTACACCTTC | CASSLTRQGLGYGYTF
TRBJ2-7 | TRBV2 | NA | NA | TGTGCCAGCAGGTGGACACTGACCTACGAGCAGTACTTC | CASRWTLTYEQYF
TRBJ1-1 | TRBV5-6 | TRBD1 | NA | TGTGCCAGCACTGGACAGGCGAACACTGAAGCTTTCTTT | CASTGQANTEAFF
TRBJ1-2 | TRBV6-6 | TRBD1 | NA | TGTGCCAGCAGTCACCGGGACAGGGGCTATGGCTACACCTTC | CASSHRDRGYGYTF
TRBJ1-2 | TRBV10-3 | TRBD1 | NA | TGTGCCATCAGTGAGTCGACAGGGAAAGACTATGGCTACACCTTC | CAISESTGKDYGYTF
TRBJ2-2 | TRBV2 | TRBD1 | NA | TGTGCCAGCAGTTTACAGGGGGCGCCAATCGGGGAGCTGTTTTTT | CASSLQGAPIGELFF
TRBJ2-1 | TRBV5-1 | TRBD1 | NA | TGCGCCAGCAGTTGGGACAGCTCCTACAATGAGCAGTTCTTC | CASSWDSSYNEQFF
TRBJ2-4 | TRBV28 | TRBD2 | NA | TGTGCCAGCACCTCCGGGACTAGCGGGAGGTGGGACATTCAGTACTTC | CASTSGTSGRWDIQYF
TRBJ2-6 | TRBV28 | NA | NA | TGTGCCAGCAGTCCCCTTGGGGGGGCCACCGCCTCTGGGGCCAACGTCCTGACTTTC | CASSPLGGATASGANVLTF
TRBJ1-1 | TRBV6-1 | NA | once | TGTGCCAGCAGTGTACAGGGATGGACTGAAGCTTTCTTT | CASSVQGWTEAFF
TRBJ1-3 | TRBV27 | TRBD1 | NA | TGTGCCAGCAGGCGACAGGGGTCCGGAAACACCATATATTTT | CASRRQGSGNTIYF
TRBJ1-4 | TRBV27 | TRBD1 | NA | TGTGCCAGCAGGGACAGGGCCCGGGAAAAACTGTTTTTT | CASRDRAREKLFF
TRBJ2-7 | TRBV5-5 | NA | NA | TGTGCCAGCAGCAAACTAGCCTACGAGCAGTACTTC | CASSKLAYEQYF
TRBJ2-7 | TRBV6-5 | NA | NA | TGTGCCAGCAGTTACGATCGAAGTACCTCCTACGAGCAGTACTTC | CASSYDRSTSYEQYF
TRBJ2-6 | TRBV19 | TRBD1 | NA | TGTGCCAGTATTCTAACAGGGGGCCTAACCTCTGGGGCCAACGTCCTGACTTTC | CASILTGGLTSGANVLTF
TRBJ2-2 | TRBV7-2 | NA | NA | TGTGCCAGCAGCTTACGAGCCGGTATTGGATCCGGGGAGCTGTTTTTT | CASSLRAGIGSGELFF
TRBJ1-2 | TRBV7-2 | NA | NA | TGTGCCAGCAGCTTAGAGGGAGCAAACTATGGCTACACCTTC | CASSLEGANYGYTF
TRBJ1-4 | TRBV5-5 | NA | NA | TGTGCCAGCAGCTTGTACGGGGGGCGTTTTGAAAAACTGTTTTTT | CASSLYGGRFEKLFF
TRBJ2-7 | TRBV27 | TRBD1 | NA | TGTGCCAGCAGTAGAGGGACAGGGGAGGGCTACGAGCAGTACTTC | CASSRGTGEGYEQYF
TRBJ2-7 | TRBV6-1 | NA | few | TGTGCCAGCAGGGTTAAGGGGCTGTACGAGCAGTACTTC | CASRVKGLYEQYF
TRBJ1-2 | TRBV5-4 | TRBD1 | NA | TGTGCCAGCAGCCCCCGACAGGGCTCAGCTAACTATGGCTACACCTTC | CASSPRQGSANYGYTF
TRBJ1-2 | TRBV6-4 | NA | NA | TGTGCCAGCAGGCGGGGTGCTGACTATGGCTACACCTTC | CASRRGADYGYTF
TRBJ1-2 | TRBV11-1 | TRBD1 | NA | TGTGCCAGCAGCTCCAGGGGGCAGAGGTATGGCTACACCTTC | CASSSRGQRYGYTF
TRBJ2-5 | TRBV19 | NA | NA | TGTGCCAGTAGTATAGATGGCGAGACCCAGTACTTC | CASSIDGETQYF
TRBJ1-1 | TRBV2 | NA | NA | TGTGCCAGCAGTGGGGTGGCGGGGGCTGCCACTGAAGCTTTCTTT | CASSGVAGAATEAFF
TRBJ2-3 | TRBV18 | TRBD2 | NA | TGTGCCAGCTCACCAGAACTAGCGGGAGGCACAGATACGCAGTATTTT | CASSPELAGGTDTQYF
TRBJ2-2 | TRBV7-2 | TRBD1 | NA | TGTGCCAGCAATCTTAACCCGGGACAGGGGACCGGGGAGCTGTTTTTT | CASNLNPGQGTGELFF
TRBJ1-3 | TRBV6-1 | TRBD1 | once | TGTGCCAGCAGTGGAGACAGGGGGCCTGGAAACACCATATATTTT | CASSGDRGPGNTIYF
TRBJ1-2 | TRBV11-2 | NA | NA | TGTGCCAGCAGCCCCGATAGGTATGGCTACACCTTC | CASSPDRYGYTF
TRBJ2-3 | TRBV2 | TRBD2 | once | TGTGCCAGCAGTGAAGCGCCGGGACTAGCGGGGAGCACAGATACGCAGTATTTT | CASSEAPGLAGSTDTQYF
TRBJ1-1 | TRBV4-1 | NA | NA | TGCGCCAGCAGCCAAGTTTTCGGGCAATCGAACACTGAAGCTTTCTTT | CASSQVFGQSNTEAFF
TRBJ1-3 | TRBV7-2 | NA | NA | TGTGCCAGCAGCCCCTTCACGGGCACCATATATTTT | CASSPFTGTIYF
TRBJ2-5 | TRBV19 | TRBD1 | NA | TGTGCCAGTAGAACCGGGACAGGGGGCCGAGAGACCCAGTACTTC | CASRTGTGGRETQYF
TRBJ1-2 | TRBV7-9 | NA | NA | TGTGCCAGCAGCTTCAGAGATGGGGGTGGCTACACCTTC | CASSFRDGGGYTF
TRBJ1-3 | TRBV5-1 | NA | NA | TGCGCCAGCAGCTTGGCGCCGGGGGCGCGAGGAAACACCATATATTTT | CASSLAPGARGNTIYF
TRBJ1-6 | TRBV7-2 | NA | NA | TGTGCCAGCAGTCCCGACAGGAGCTATAATTCACCCCTCCACTTT | CASSPDRSYNSPLHF
TRBJ2-2 | TRBV7-8 | TRBD2 | NA | TGTGCCAGCAGCTTAGGGAGTAGGCCTAGCGGGAGGGCCGGGACCGGGGAGCTGTTTTTT | CASSLGSRPSGRAGTGELFF
TRBJ2-3 | TRBV18 | NA | NA | TGTGCCAGCTCACCCCGCGGTACAGATACGCAGTATTTT | CASSPRGTDTQYF
TRBJ2-3 | TRBV5-1 | NA | NA | TGCGCCAGCAGCCCAGGACTTCCCACAGATACGCAGTATTTT | CASSPGLPTDTQYF
TRBJ2-3 | TRBV6-6 | TRBD1 | NA | TGTGCCAGCAGTTCACCCCTGAGGGGGCTCACAGATACGCAGTATTTT | CASSSPLRGLTDTQYF
TRBJ2-2 | TRBV12-5 | NA | NA | TGTGCTAGTGGTTTGGTATCCGGTAACACCGGGGAGCTGTTTTTT | CASGLVSGNTGELFF
TRBJ2-7 | TRBV6-1 | NA | NA | TGTGCCAGCAGTGGAGGGACTGTCGAGCAGTACTTC | CASSGGTVEQYF